Only one count was recorded for the clone carrying this T cell receptor beta chain. The CDR3 spans 14 residues. V was trimmed by 5 bases and J by 1 base, leaving 6 bases between them. CDR1 is SGHNT, CDR2 YENEEA, per germline. Original analysis: The assay estimated nucleated cells by amplifying reference gene primers. TCRdb's table, derived via immunoSEQ multiplex PCR, lists solely in-frame clones and lacks some. V and J calls and clone size follow that table, whereas D and trimming were derived from the DNA. In the table there are roughly 35,000 clones, about 85% of which are singletons. These data originate in a study of blood T cell repertoires in COVID-19. Study-wide background: Samples taken during acute and convalescent COVID-19 were collected in the United States, Italy and Spain. Sample material is recorded as cDNA or gDNA derived from T cells, B-cell-depleted T cells, or PBMCs.

The sequencing sample was made of peripheral blood. The source is a man aged 80 or over with active or convalescent COVID-19. V is TRBV11-3 and J is TRBJ2-6, with D tentatively TRBD1 (5 bases). CDR3 DNA sequence: TGTGCCAGCAGCCCAGGGTCTGGGGCCAACGTCCTGACTTTC. Its translation is CASSPGSGANVLTF.